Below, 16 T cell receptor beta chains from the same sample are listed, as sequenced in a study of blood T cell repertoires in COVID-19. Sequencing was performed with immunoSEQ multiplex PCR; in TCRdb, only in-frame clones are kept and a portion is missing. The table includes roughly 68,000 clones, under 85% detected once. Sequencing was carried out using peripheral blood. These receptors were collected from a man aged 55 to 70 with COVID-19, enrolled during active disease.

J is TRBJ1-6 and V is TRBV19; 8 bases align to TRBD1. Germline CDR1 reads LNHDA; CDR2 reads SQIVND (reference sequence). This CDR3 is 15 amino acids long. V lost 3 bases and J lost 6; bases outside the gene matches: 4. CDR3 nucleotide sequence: TGTGCCAGTAGTATCAAGGACAGGGTTAATTCACCCCTCCACTTT. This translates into CASSIKDRVNSPLHF.

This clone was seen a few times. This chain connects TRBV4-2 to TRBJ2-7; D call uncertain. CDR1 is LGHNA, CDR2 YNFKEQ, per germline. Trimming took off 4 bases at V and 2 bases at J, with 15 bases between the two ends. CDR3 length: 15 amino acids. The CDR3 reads CASSLDSSTTYEQYF. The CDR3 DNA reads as TGTGCCAGCAGCCTAGATAGTAGCACGACCTACGAGCAGTACTTC.

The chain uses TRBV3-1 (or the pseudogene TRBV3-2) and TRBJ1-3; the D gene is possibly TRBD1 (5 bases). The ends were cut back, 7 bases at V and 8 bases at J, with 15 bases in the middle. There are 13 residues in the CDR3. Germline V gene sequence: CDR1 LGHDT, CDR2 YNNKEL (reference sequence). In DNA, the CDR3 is TGTGCCAGCAAGGGCGGGGCAGCGGACACCATATATTTT. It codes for CASKGGAADTIYF.

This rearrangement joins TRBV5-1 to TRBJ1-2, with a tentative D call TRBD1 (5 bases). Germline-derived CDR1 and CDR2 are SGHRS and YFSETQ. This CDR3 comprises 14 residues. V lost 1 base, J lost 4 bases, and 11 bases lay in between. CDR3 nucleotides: TGCGCCAGCAGCTTGACCGGGGGTAGCTATGGCTACACCTTC. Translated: CASSLTGGSYGYTF.

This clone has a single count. In DNA form, the CDR3 reads TGTGCCAGCAGCCAACCGGGACAGGGATCGAACATTCAGTACTTC. Its protein product is CASSQPGQGSNIQYF. The chain recombines TRBV6-5 with TRBJ2-4, with 9 bases lining up with TRBD1. Germline V CDR1 and CDR2: MNHEY, SVGAGI. The CDR3 loop spans 15 amino acids. V shed 6 bases and J 7 bases; nucleotides not matched to a gene: 10.

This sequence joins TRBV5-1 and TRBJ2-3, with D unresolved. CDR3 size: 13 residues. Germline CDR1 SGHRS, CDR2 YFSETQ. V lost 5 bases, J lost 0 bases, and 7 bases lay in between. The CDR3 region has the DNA TGCGCCAGCAGTATTTCTAGCACAGATACGCAGTATTTT. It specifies CASSISSTDTQYF.

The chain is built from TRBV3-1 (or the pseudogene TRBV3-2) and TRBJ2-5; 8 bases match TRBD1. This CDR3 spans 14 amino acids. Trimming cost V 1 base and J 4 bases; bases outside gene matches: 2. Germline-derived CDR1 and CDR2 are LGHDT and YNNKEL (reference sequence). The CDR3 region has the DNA TGTGCCAGCAGCCAAGCACAGGGGGTAGAGACCCAGTACTTC. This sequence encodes CASSQAQGVETQYF.

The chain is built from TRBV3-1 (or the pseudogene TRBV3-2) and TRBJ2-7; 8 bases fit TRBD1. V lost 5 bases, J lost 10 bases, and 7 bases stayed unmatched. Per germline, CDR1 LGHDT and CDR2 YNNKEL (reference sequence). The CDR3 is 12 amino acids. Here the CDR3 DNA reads TGTGCCAGCAGCGACGGACAGGGATTACAGTACTTC. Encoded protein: CASSDGQGLQYF.

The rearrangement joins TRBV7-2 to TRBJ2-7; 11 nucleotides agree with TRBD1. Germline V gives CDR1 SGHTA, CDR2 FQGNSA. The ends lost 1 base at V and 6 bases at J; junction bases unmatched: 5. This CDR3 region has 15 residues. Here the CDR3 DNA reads TGTGCCAGCAGCTTAGTAGGGACAGGGGGGAGCGAGCAGTACTTC. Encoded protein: CASSLVGTGGSEQYF.

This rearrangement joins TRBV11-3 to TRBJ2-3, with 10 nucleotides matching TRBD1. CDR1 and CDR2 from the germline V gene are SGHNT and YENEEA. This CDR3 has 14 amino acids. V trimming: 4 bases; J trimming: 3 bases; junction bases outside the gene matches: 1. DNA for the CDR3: TGTGCCAGCAGCTCGGACAGGGGGACAGATACGCAGTATTTT. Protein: CASSSDRGTDTQYF.

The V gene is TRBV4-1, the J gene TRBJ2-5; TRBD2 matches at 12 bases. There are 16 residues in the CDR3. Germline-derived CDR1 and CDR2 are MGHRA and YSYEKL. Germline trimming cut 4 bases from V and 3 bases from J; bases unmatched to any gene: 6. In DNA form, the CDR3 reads TGCGCCAGCAGCCGTGTCCTAGCGGGGGGGAAAGAGACCCAGTACTTC. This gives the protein CASSRVLAGGKETQYF.

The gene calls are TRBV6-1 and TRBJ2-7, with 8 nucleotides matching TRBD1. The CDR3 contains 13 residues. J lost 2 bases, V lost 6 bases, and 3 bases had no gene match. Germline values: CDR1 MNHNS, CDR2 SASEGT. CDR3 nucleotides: TGTGCCAGCAGACCACAGGGGGCCTACGAGCAGTACTTC. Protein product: CASRPQGAYEQYF.

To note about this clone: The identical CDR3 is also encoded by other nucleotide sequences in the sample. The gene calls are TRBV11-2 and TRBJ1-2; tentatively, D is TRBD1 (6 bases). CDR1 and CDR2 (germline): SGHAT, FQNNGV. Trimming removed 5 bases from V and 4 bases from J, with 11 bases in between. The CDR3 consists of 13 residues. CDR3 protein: CASSPQGIYGYTF. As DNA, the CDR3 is TGTGCCAGCAGCCCACAGGGCATCTATGGCTACACCTTC.

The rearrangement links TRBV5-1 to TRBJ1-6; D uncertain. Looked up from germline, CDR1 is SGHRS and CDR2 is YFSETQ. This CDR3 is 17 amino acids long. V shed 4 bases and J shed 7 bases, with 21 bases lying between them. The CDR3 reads CASSRSDSLPDNSPLHF. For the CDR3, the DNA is TGCGCCAGCAGCCGGAGCGACTCCTTACCCGACAATTCACCCCTCCACTTT.

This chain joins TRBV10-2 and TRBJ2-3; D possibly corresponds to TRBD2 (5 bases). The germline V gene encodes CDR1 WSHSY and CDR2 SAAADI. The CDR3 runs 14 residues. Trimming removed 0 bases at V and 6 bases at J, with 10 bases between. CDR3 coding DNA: TGCGCCAGCAGTGAGTCGCTAGCAAGTGATACGCAGTATTTT. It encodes CASSESLASDTQYF.

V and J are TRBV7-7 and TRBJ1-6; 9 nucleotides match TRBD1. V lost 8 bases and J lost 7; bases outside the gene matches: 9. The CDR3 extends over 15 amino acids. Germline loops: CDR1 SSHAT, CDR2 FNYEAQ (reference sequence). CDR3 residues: CASGTGTGQNSPLHF. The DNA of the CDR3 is TGTGCCAGCGGGACCGGGACAGGGCAAAATTCACCCCTCCACTTT.